What follows are 26 T cell receptor beta chains derived from one specimen sequenced in a study of cytomegalovirus exposure and HLA in healthy donors. It was with 60 Vbeta and 13 Jbeta primers that the PCR ran. Sequencing used immunoSEQ multiplex PCR; TCRdb keeps in-frame clones, though not all of them. The top ten clones hold 0.7% to 0.95% of a sample with approximately 190,000 clones, about 81% of them seen once. Sequencing was done on a sample of PBMCs. These receptors were obtained from a woman aged 18-29 years in good health and CMV-seronegative.

The chain has TRBV19 and TRBJ2-1; 7 nucleotides agree with TRBD1. J was trimmed by 0 bases and V by 4 bases; bases with no gene match: 3. Germline CDR1 is LNHDA and CDR2 is SQIVND (reference sequence). This CDR3 is built from 15 residues. This CDR3 reads CASSTGQSSYNEQFF. The CDR3 DNA reads TGTGCCAGTAGTACGGGACAGAGCTCCTACAATGAGCAGTTCTTC.

CDR3 amino acids: CASSYGGRGNNQPQHF. As DNA, the CDR3 is TGTGCCAGCAGTTATGGGGGCAGGGGAAACAATCAGCCCCAGCATTTT. The chain couples TRBV6-6 to TRBJ1-5; D possibly corresponds to TRBD1 (6 bases). V shed 3 bases and J shed 3 bases, with 15 bases lying between them. The CDR3 extends over 16 amino acids. Per germline, CDR1 MNHNY and CDR2 SVGAGI (reference sequence).

The chain is built from TRBV2 and TRBJ2-1, with 8 nucleotides matching TRBD2. Germline loops: CDR1 SNHLY, CDR2 FYNNEI. The CDR3 contains 14 residues. V shed 8 bases, J shed 9 bases, and the junction held 12 bases outside the gene matches. For the CDR3, the DNA is TGTGCCAGCCCTACCGGGGGGGGGCTTCGTGAGCAGTTCTTC. It codes for CASPTGGGLREQFF.

V gene TRBV28 combines with J gene TRBJ1-2, with D possibly TRBD1 on 6 matching bases. The V and J ends lost 6 bases and 2 bases respectively, with 10 bases between them. Per the germline V gene, CDR1 is MDHEN and CDR2 is SYDVKM. CDR3 length: 13 amino acids. The CDR3 DNA reads as TGTGCCAGCAGCCTGGGACAAAACTATGGCTACACCTTC. Its protein is CASSLGQNYGYTF.

This chain connects TRBV14 to TRBJ2-7, with D maybe TRBD1 (5 bases). Germline V CDR1 and CDR2: SGHDN, FVKESK. V lost 4 bases and J lost 2, with 9 bases in between. There are 13 residues in the CDR3. The CDR3: CASSLTGTYEQYF. DNA for the CDR3: TGTGCCAGCAGCCTAACAGGAACCTACGAGCAGTACTTC.

The chain joins TRBV6-1 to TRBJ2-7, with a weak D call TRBD1 (5 bases). The ends were cut back, 6 bases at V and 1 base at J, with 7 bases in the middle. The CDR3 consists of 12 residues. CDR1 and CDR2 from the germline V gene are MNHNS and SASEGT. This chain's CDR3 is CASSRQSYEQYF. CDR3 bases: TGTGCCAGCAGCCGACAGTCCTACGAGCAGTACTTC.

The chain recombines TRBV5-1 with TRBJ2-7, with 7 bases aligning to TRBD2. This CDR3 has 18 residues. Trimming at V came to 0 bases and at J to 0 bases, leaving 12 bases not matched to a gene. CDR1 SGHRS and CDR2 YFSETQ come from the germline V gene. CDR3 in DNA: TGCGCCAGCAGCTTGGCCCCGGGGGGAGCGGGCGTCTCCTACGAGCAGTACTTC. Translating it yields CASSLAPGGAGVSYEQYF.

The chain recombines TRBV13 with TRBJ2-7; no firm D call. Germline lookup yields CDR1 PRHDT and CDR2 FYEKMQ (reference sequence). This CDR3 region has 13 residues. Trimming left V 5 bases short and J 2 bases short, with 10 bases between. This chain's CDR3 is CASSPGSPYEQYF. The CDR3 DNA reads TGTGCCAGCAGCCCCGGGTCTCCCTACGAGCAGTACTTC.

The V and J genes are TRBV4-1 and TRBJ1-2; possible D gene TRBD1, 6 bases. Between the trimmed V and J ends, which lost 0 bases and 5 bases, there was a span of 22 bases. Germline CDR1 reads MGHRA; CDR2 reads YSYEKL. The CDR3 length is 18 residues. The chain's CDR3 is CASSQDPFGTIDFYGYTF. The CDR3 DNA reads as TGCGCCAGCAGCCAAGACCCTTTTGGGACAATAGATTTTTATGGCTACACCTTC.

The chain has TRBV29-1 and TRBJ2-6; possible D gene TRBD2, 5 bases. The V gene lost 8 bases and the J gene lost 0 bases, with 8 bases spanning the gap. Germline CDR1 reads SQVTM; CDR2 reads ANQGSEA. There are 13 residues in the CDR3. The CDR3 spells CSTRGSGANVLTF. CDR3 nucleotides: TGCAGCACCCGGGGCTCTGGGGCCAACGTCCTGACTTTC.

The V and J genes are TRBV16 and TRBJ2-5, with 7 bases identical to TRBD1. Germline assignment: CDR1 KGHSY and CDR2 FQNENV. The CDR3 contains 14 residues. Trimming removed 3 bases from V and 3 bases from J; junction bases left unmatched: 4. The CDR3 sequence: CASSHFDREETQYF. The CDR3 nucleotides are TGTGCCAGCAGCCACTTCGACAGGGAAGAGACCCAGTACTTC.

The sample holds a few counts of this clone. This chain uses TRBV7-8 with TRBJ2-7; TRBD1 might be the D (5 bases). V lost 2 bases and J 7 bases, leaving 12 bases between the germline ends. CDR1 and CDR2 from the germline V gene are SGHVS and FQNEAQ. The CDR3 spans 13 residues. The chain's CDR3 is CASSLYGHREQYF. DNA of the CDR3: TGTGCCAGCAGCTTATACGGACATCGTGAGCAGTACTTC.

This sequence joins TRBV7-9 and TRBJ1-5; D is ambiguous. V was pared by 5 bases and J by 4 bases, with 6 bases between. Germline lookup yields CDR1 SEHNR and CDR2 FQNEAQ (reference sequence). CDR3 length: 12 amino acids. The CDR3 loop reads CASSRANQPQHF. CDR3 nucleotides: TGTGCCAGCAGCCGAGCGAATCAGCCCCAGCATTTT.

This rearrangement joins TRBV9 to TRBJ2-1, with D tentatively TRBD2 (5 bases). V was trimmed by 0 bases and J by 8 bases, leaving 18 bases between them. Germline lookup yields CDR1 SGDLS and CDR2 YYNGEE. The CDR3 totals 16 residues. The CDR3 loop reads CASSVVETTPPHEQFF. The CDR3 nucleotides read TGTGCCAGCAGCGTAGTCGAGACTACCCCCCCCCATGAGCAGTTCTTC. Looking up the rest from reference TRBV9 and TRBJ2-1 gives the full variable domain: DSGVTQTPKHLITATGQRVTLRCSPRSGDLSVYWYQQSLDQGLQFLIQYYNGEERAKGNILERFSAQQFPDLHSELNLSSLELGDSALYFCASSVVETTPPHEQFFGPGTRLTVL.

The J gene is TRBJ2-1, the V gene TRBV13; 8 bases fit TRBD1. CDR1 and CDR2 (germline): PRHDT, FYEKMQ (reference sequence). Losses at the gene ends were 1 base for V and 9 bases for J; bases not matched to a gene: 8. This CDR3 has 15 residues. CDR3 region: CASSLARTGSVEQFF. The CDR3 bases are TGTGCCAGCAGCTTAGCCCGGACAGGGTCCGTTGAGCAGTTCTTC.

The chain uses TRBV19 and TRBJ1-1; D perhaps matches TRBD1 (6 bases). Germline loops: CDR1 LNHDA, CDR2 SQIVND (reference sequence). V was cut by 5 bases and J by 1 base, with 11 bases left in between. The CDR3 loop spans 14 amino acids. Here the CDR3 reads CASSPGTSNTEAFF. The CDR3 DNA sequence: TGTGCCAGTAGTCCGGGGACATCGAACACTGAAGCTTTCTTT.

V and J are TRBV4-1 and TRBJ2-3; no firm D call. The germline V gene encodes CDR1 MGHRA and CDR2 YSYEKL. CDR3 length equals 15 residues. V lost 0 bases and J lost 2, with 9 bases in between. Here the CDR3 DNA reads TGCGCCAGCAGCCAAGAAGAACTTATCACAGATACGCAGTATTTT. Translating it yields CASSQEELITDTQYF.

In nucleotides, the CDR3 is TGCAGCGTTGGCCGAACAGGGATTGTAGATACGCAGTATTTT. This sequence encodes CSVGRTGIVDTQYF. The rearrangement uses TRBV29-1 and TRBJ2-3, with a tentative D call TRBD1 (6 bases). Germline lookup yields CDR1 SQVTM and CDR2 ANQGSEA. The CDR3 has 14 amino acids. Between the trimmed V and J ends, which lost 4 bases and 5 bases, there was a span of 16 bases.

The rearrangement uses TRBV7-2 and TRBJ1-2, with TRBD1 as a possible D gene (5 bases). V was clipped by 4 bases and J by 4 bases, with 16 bases between them. This CDR3 region has 15 residues. CDR1 is SGHTA, CDR2 FQGNSA, per germline. The CDR3 here is CASSSRSAGLYGYTF. CDR3 coding DNA: TGTGCCAGCAGCTCCCGGTCCGCAGGGCTCTATGGCTACACCTTC.

The V and J genes are TRBV27 and TRBJ1-6, with D possibly matching TRBD1 (6 bases). Germline V lookup: CDR1 MNHEY, CDR2 SMNVEV (reference sequence). Trimming stripped 7 bases from V and 1 base from J, with 11 bases between. The CDR3 spans 15 residues. The chain's CDR3 is CASTTGNSYNSPLHF. CDR3 nucleotide sequence: TGTGCCAGCACTACAGGGAATTCCTATAATTCACCCCTCCACTTT.

The CDR3 coding sequence is TGTGCCAGCAGCCGGGGGATCCTCTATGGCTACACCTTC. Encoded protein: CASSRGILYGYTF. The chain uses TRBV7-9 and TRBJ1-2; possible D gene TRBD1, 5 bases. Trimming pared 5 bases from V and 4 bases from J, leaving 11 bases between. The germline CDR1 and CDR2 sequences are SEHNR and FQNEAQ (reference sequence). This CDR3 is 13 amino acids long. The variable domain in full, with the rest retrieved from reference TRBV7-9 and TRBJ1-2, is DTGVSQNPRHKITKRGQNVTFRCDPISEHNRLYWYRQTLGQGPEFLTYFQNEAQLEKSRLLSDRFSAERPKGSFSTLEIQRTEQGDSAMYLCASSRGILYGYTFGSGTRLTVV.

The chain links TRBV5-6 to TRBJ1-2, with 8 bases aligning to TRBD1. CDR3 length: 13 residues. CDR1 is SGHDT and CDR2 is YYEEEE in the germline V gene. V was clipped by 4 bases and J by 5 bases; unmatched bases: 4. The CDR3 loop is CASSLTGVYGYTF. The CDR3 DNA reads TGTGCCAGCAGCCTGACAGGGGTTTATGGCTACACCTTC. The full variable domain, completed using reference TRBV5-6 and TRBJ1-2, is DAGVTQSPTHLIKTRGQQVTLRCSPKSGHDTVSWYQQALGQGPQFIFQYYEEEERQRGNFPDRFSGHQFPNYSSELNVNALLLGDSALYLCASSLTGVYGYTFGSGTRLTVV.

The chain couples TRBV7-9 to TRBJ1-1; no clear D. The CDR3 has 15 amino acids. The germline gives CDR1 SEHNR, CDR2 FQNEAQ (reference sequence). V lost 3 bases and J 0 bases, leaving 11 bases between the germline ends. The CDR3 DNA reads TGTGCCAGCAGCTTTGACCCGAGGATGAACACTGAAGCTTTCTTT. Its translation: CASSFDPRMNTEAFF. Full variable domain (rest looked up from reference TRBV7-9 and TRBJ1-1): DTGVSQNPRHKITKRGQNVTFRCDPISEHNRLYWYRQTLGQGPEFLTYFQNEAQLEKSRLLSDRFSAERPKGSFSTLEIQRTEQGDSAMYLCASSFDPRMNTEAFFGQGTRLTVV.

The DNA of the CDR3 is TGTGCCAGCAGCACCGCCCTGGACAGGCTTGCCGAGCAGTACTTC. This sequence encodes CASSTALDRLAEQYF. V gene TRBV9 combines with J gene TRBJ2-5; 7 positions match TRBD1. Matching the DNA end better, TRBJ2-7 makes the J call doubtful. There are 15 residues in the CDR3. The germline gives CDR1 SGDLS, CDR2 YYNGEE.

This chain joins TRBV5-8 and TRBJ2-3, with a tentative D call TRBD2 (6 bases). Germline V lookup: CDR1 SGHTS, CDR2 YDEGEE. Between the trimmed V and J ends, which lost 1 base and 5 bases, there was a span of 11 bases. This CDR3 region has 14 residues. This CDR3 reads CASSLTSRGDTQYF. Here the CDR3 DNA reads TGTGCCAGCAGCTTGACTAGCCGTGGAGATACGCAGTATTTT.

The chain joins TRBV7-9 to TRBJ2-6; D gene uncertain. Germline CDR1 SEHNR, CDR2 FQNEAQ (reference sequence). V dropped 3 bases and J dropped 1 base, with 7 bases sitting between them. This CDR3 has 15 amino acids. CDR3 residues: CASSLSGSGANVLTF. The CDR3 DNA reads TGTGCCAGCAGCTTGTCCGGTTCTGGGGCCAACGTCCTGACTTTC.